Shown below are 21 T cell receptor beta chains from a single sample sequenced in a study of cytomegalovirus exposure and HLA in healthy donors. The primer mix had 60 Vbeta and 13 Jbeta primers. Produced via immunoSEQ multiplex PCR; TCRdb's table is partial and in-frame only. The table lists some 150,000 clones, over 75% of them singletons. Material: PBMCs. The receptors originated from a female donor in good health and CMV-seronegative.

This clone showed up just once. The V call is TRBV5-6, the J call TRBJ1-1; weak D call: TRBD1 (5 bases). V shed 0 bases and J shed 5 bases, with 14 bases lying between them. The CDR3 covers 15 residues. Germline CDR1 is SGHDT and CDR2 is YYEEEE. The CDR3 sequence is CASSLVGREGTEAFF. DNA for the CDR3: TGTGCCAGCAGCTTGGTGGGCAGGGAGGGGACTGAAGCTTTCTTT.

The CDR3 DNA is TGTGCCAGTAGGGGCCCCTCCGGGGATTGGTACACCTTC. Translated: CASRGPSGDWYTF. This chain joins TRBV19 and TRBJ1-2; unclear D gene. From germline, CDR1 is LNHDA and CDR2 SQIVND (reference sequence). This CDR3 contains 13 residues. The ends were cut back, 6 bases at V and 11 bases at J, with 19 bases in the middle.

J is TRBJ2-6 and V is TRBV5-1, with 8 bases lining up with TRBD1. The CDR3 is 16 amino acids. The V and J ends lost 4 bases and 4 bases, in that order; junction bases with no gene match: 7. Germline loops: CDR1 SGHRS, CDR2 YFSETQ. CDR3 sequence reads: CASSPRDRTGANVLTF. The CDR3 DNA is TGCGCCAGCAGCCCCAGGGACAGGACCGGGGCCAACGTCCTGACTTTC.

The CDR3 here is CASSPRGQGNSYEQYF. CDR3 DNA sequence: TGTGCCAGCTCACCAAGGGGACAGGGTAACTCCTACGAGCAGTACTTC. The V and J genes are TRBV18 and TRBJ2-7; TRBD1 matches 9 bases. The CDR3 length is 16 residues. Germline V gene data show CDR1 as KGHSH and CDR2 as LQKENI. With 2 bases clipped from V and 0 bases from J, the junction kept 5 bases outside the gene matches.

CDR3 coding DNA: TGTGCCAGCAGCTCCCACGCAGGGGGCAATCAGCCCCAGCATTTT. Translation: CASSSHAGGNQPQHF. V is TRBV28 and J is TRBJ1-5; weak D call: TRBD1 (6 bases). This CDR3 comprises 15 residues. Trimming pared 6 bases from V and 2 bases from J, leaving 14 bases between. Germline CDR1 and CDR2: MDHEN and SYDVKM.

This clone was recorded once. In DNA, the CDR3 is TGTGCCAGCAGCCCGGGACAGACCTACACTGAAGCTTTCTTT. It yields the protein CASSPGQTYTEAFF. This chain uses TRBV7-3 with TRBJ1-1; 7 bases agree with TRBD1. V dropped 5 bases and J dropped 3; count of bases not matched to a gene: 6. Germline V gives CDR1 SGHTA, CDR2 FQGTGA. The CDR3 contains 14 residues.

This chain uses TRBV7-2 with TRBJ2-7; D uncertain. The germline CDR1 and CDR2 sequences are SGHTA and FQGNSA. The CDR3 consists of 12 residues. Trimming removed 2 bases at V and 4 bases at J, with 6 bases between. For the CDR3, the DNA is TGTGCCAGCAGCTTATCCCAGTACGAGCAGTACTTC. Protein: CASSLSQYEQYF.

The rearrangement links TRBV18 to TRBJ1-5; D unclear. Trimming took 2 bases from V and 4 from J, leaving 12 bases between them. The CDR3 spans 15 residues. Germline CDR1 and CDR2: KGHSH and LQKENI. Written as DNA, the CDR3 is TGTGCCAGCTCACCAGAGGCGGGCCAAAATCAGCCCCAGCATTTT. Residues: CASSPEAGQNQPQHF.

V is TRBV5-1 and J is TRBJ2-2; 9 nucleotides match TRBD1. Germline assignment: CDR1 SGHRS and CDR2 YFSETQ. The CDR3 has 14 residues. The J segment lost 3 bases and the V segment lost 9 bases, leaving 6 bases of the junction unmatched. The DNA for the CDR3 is TGCGCCACCTTCACAGGGGGCGACACCGGGGAGCTGTTTTTT. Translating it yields CATFTGGDTGELFF.

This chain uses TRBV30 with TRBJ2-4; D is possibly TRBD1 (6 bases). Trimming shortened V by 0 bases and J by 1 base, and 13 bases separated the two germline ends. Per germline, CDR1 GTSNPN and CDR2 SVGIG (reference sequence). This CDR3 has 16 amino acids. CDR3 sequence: CAWSVPHRDAKNIQYF. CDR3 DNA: TGTGCCTGGAGTGTACCCCACAGGGATGCCAAAAACATTCAGTACTTC. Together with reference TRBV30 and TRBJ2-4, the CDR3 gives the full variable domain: SQTIHQWPATLVQPVGSPLSLECTVEGTSNPNLYWYRQAAGRGLQLLFYSVGIGQISSEVPQNLSASRPQDRQFILSSKKLLLSDSGFYLCAWSVPHRDAKNIQYFGAGTRLSVL.

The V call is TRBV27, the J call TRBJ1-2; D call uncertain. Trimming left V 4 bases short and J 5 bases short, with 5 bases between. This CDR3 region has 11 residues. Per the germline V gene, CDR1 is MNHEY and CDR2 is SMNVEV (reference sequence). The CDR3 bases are TGTGCCAGCAGTTCGCGGTATGGCTACACCTTC. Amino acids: CASSSRYGYTF.

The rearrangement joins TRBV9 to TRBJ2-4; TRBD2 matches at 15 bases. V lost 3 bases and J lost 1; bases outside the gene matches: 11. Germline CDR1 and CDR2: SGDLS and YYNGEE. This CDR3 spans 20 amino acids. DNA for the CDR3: TGTGCCAGCAGCGACGAGGGACTAGCGGGGGGAGCCCCTGCCAAAAACATTCAGTACTTC. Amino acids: CASSDEGLAGGAPAKNIQYF.

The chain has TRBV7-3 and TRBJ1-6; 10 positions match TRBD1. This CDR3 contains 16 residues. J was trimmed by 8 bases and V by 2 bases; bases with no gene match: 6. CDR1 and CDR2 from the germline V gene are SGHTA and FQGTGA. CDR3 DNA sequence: TGTGCCAGCAGCTTAGACAGGGGGCGGCGGGATTCACCCCTCCACTTT. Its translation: CASSLDRGRRDSPLHF.

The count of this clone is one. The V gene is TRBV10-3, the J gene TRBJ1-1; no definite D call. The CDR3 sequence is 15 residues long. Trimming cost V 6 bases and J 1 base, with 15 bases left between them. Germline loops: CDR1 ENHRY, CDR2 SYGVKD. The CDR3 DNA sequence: TGTGCCATCAGCTACCGCGGGGAAGGGAACACTGAAGCTTTCTTT. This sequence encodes CAISYRGEGNTEAFF.

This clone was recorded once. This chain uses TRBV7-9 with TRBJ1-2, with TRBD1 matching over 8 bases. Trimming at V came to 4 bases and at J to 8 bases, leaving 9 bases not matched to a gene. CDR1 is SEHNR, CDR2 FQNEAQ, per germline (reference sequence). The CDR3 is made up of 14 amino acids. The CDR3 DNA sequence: TGTGCCAGCAGCTCTGAACAGGGGGTCGGAGGCTACACCTTC. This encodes CASSSEQGVGGYTF.

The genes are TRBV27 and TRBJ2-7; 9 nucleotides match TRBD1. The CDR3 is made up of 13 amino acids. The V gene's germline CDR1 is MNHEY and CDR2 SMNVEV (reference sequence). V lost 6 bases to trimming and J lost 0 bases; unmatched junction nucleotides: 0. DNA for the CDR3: TGTGCCAGCAGGACAGGGGGCTCCTACGAGCAGTACTTC. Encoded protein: CASRTGGSYEQYF.

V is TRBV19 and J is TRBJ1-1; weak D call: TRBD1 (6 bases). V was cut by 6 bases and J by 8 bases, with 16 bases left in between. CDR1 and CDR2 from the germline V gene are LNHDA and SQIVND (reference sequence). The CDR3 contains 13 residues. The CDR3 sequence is CASSVFQGFEAFF. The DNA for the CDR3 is TGTGCCAGTAGCGTTTTCCAGGGGTTCGAAGCTTTCTTT.

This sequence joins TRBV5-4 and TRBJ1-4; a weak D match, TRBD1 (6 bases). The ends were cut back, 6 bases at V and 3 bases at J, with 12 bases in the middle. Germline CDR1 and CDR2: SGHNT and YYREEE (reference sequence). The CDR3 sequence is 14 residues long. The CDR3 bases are TGTGCCAGCACCATACAGGGAGCTAATGAAAAACTGTTTTTT. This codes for CASTIQGANEKLFF.

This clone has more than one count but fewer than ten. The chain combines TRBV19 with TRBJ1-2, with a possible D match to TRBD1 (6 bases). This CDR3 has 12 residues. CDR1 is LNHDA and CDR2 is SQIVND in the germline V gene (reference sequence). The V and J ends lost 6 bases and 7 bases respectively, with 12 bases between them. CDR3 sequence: CASSLQGSGYTF. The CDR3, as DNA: TGTGCCAGTAGCTTACAGGGATCTGGCTACACCTTC.

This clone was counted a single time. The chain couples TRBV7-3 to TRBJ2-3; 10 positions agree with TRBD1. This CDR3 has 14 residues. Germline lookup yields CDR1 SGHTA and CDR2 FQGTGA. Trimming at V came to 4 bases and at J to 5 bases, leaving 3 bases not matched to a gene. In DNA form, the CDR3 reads TGTGCCAGCAGCTCAAGGACAGGGGGAGATACGCAGTATTTT. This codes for CASSSRTGGDTQYF.

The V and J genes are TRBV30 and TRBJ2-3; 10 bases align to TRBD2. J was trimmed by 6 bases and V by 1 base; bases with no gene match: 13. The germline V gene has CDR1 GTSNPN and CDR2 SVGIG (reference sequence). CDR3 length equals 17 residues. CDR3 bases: TGTGCCTGGAGTGGGACCAGGACTAGCGGTTCTCCCGATACGCAGTATTTT. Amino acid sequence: CAWSGTRTSGSPDTQYF.